Following are 25 T cell receptor beta chains from one sample sequenced in a study of blood T cells in healthy people across ages (dated by TCRdb to 2015 to 2017). Library preparation employed 5' RACE. Sequenced on an Illumina HiSeq 2500. The second PCR ran for roughly 7 to 11 cycles and used a J-beta primer mix along with a sample-barcoded 5' primer. In-frame beta chains were kept once TCRdb had trimmed the public reads at Q25 with fastp and called clones with MiXCR. Rows are unified per CDR3 protein, each entry keeping the most common DNA and genes. The sample profile shows about 1,000,000 distinct CDR3 sequences; around 45% of them were found once. The top ten clonotypes cover about 19% of the sample. Sequenced: blood. Receptors were obtained from a woman aged 60-75 years in good health.

This clonotype was picked up many times. This chain joins TRBV12-3 or TRBV12-4 and TRBJ2-1; D not certain. This CDR3 is 13 amino acids long. V was trimmed by 2 bases and J by 6 bases, leaving 8 bases between them. The CDR3 here is CASSLSLVNEQFF. DNA for the CDR3: TGTGCCAGCAGTTTAAGCCTAGTCAATGAGCAGTTCTTC.

In its sample, this clonotype was seen a few times. The V call is TRBV18, the J call TRBJ2-5; unclear D gene. V was clipped by 1 base and J by 5 bases, with 11 bases between them. Germline V lookup: CDR1 KGHSH, CDR2 LQKENI. This CDR3 is built from 14 residues. The CDR3 nucleotides are TGTGCCAGCTCACCACTAGAGGCCCAGGAGACCCAGTACTTC. Amino acid sequence: CASSPLEAQETQYF.

The chain recombines TRBV6-5 with TRBJ1-1; 8 nucleotides agree with TRBD1. The CDR3 runs 15 residues. Germline loops: CDR1 MNHEY, CDR2 SVGAGI. Unmatched junction bases numbered 17, after V lost 10 bases and J lost 7 bases. The CDR3 nucleotides are TGTGCCACCAACCGGTACCAGGGGGCGGAGGGTGAAGCTTTCTTT. This sequence encodes CATNRYQGAEGEAFF.

This clonotype was observed a few times. The chain couples TRBV7-9 to TRBJ2-7; D uncertain. The CDR3 is 14 residues long. Germline V CDR1 and CDR2: SEHNR, FQNEAQ (reference sequence). Trimming took 4 bases from V and 0 from J, leaving 10 bases between them. CDR3: CASSSQVSSYEQYF. The DNA for the CDR3 is TGTGCCAGCAGCTCTCAGGTTTCCTCCTACGAGCAGTACTTC.

This clonotype was detected only a few times. The chain links TRBV6-1 to TRBJ2-3; D is perhaps TRBD1 (6 bases). The CDR3 spans 17 residues. Per the germline V gene, CDR1 is MNHNS and CDR2 is SASEGT. Trimming pared 0 bases from V and 0 bases from J, leaving 13 bases between. For the CDR3, the DNA is TGTGCCAGCAGTGAAGCGAATACAGGGTCTAGCACAGATACGCAGTATTTT. Amino acids: CASSEANTGSSTDTQYF.

This clonotype was detected only a few times. This rearrangement joins TRBV9 to TRBJ2-1; 7 bases fit TRBD2. This CDR3 is 14 amino acids long. Trimming removed 0 bases from V and 7 bases from J; junction bases left unmatched: 4. Germline-derived CDR1 and CDR2 are SGDLS and YYNGEE. CDR3 in DNA: TGTGCCAGCAGCGTAGAGGCGGGAGAGAATGAGCAGTTCTTC. It specifies CASSVEAGENEQFF.

This clonotype was counted between two and nine times. The rearrangement joins TRBV29-1 to TRBJ1-2; 11 bases agree with TRBD1. In germline, CDR1 is SQVTM, CDR2 ANQGSEA. This CDR3 has 14 amino acids. Unmatched junction bases numbered 7, after V lost 3 bases and J lost 7 bases. CDR3 sequence (DNA): TGCAGCGTTGAGGGACAGGGGGGCCTCGCTGGCTACACCTTC. Translation gives CSVEGQGGLAGYTF.

This clonotype was seen a handful of times. The chain links TRBV7-6 to TRBJ2-4, with D tentatively TRBD2 (5 bases). The V and J ends lost 5 bases and 4 bases respectively, with 15 bases between them. The CDR3 runs 15 residues. Germline V lookup: CDR1 SGHVS, CDR2 FNYEAQ. As DNA, the CDR3 is TGTGCCAGCAGCCCCGGTTGGGAGCTTAAAAACATTCAGTACTTC. Translating it yields CASSPGWELKNIQYF.

Regarding this clonotype: One base away lies a much larger clone, so this may be a sequencing read error. The chain combines TRBV6-1 with TRBJ2-7, with 7 nucleotides matching TRBD1. The CDR3 loop spans 15 amino acids. From germline, CDR1 is MNHNS and CDR2 SASEGT. CDR3: CAGSKPGQMTYEQYF. CDR3 coding DNA: TGTGCCGGCAGTAAACCGGGACAGATGACCTACGAGCAGTACTTC.

This chain links TRBV5-1 with TRBJ2-5; no firm D call. The J call may not be correct, given that the DNA end is closer to TRBJ2-7. Germline CDR1 SGHRS, CDR2 YFSETQ. The CDR3 is 13 residues long. Written as DNA, the CDR3 is TGCGCCAGCAGTCCAGACGGTCCGGGCGAGCAGTACTTC. Its protein is CASSPDGPGEQYF.

V is TRBV2 and J is TRBJ2-2, with D possibly TRBD2 on 7 matching bases. The CDR3 sequence is 17 residues long. The germline gives CDR1 SNHLY, CDR2 FYNNEI. Trimming took 8 bases from V and 0 from J, leaving 19 bases between them. CDR3 sequence: CASGRVGQLANTGELFF. In nucleotides, the CDR3 is TGTGCCAGCGGGAGGGTAGGACAGCTCGCGAACACCGGGGAGCTGTTTTTT.

The V call is TRBV5-1, the J call TRBJ2-5; 7 nucleotides line up with TRBD2. The CDR3 sequence is 15 residues long. V was pared by 6 bases and J by 2 bases, with 10 bases of the junction left unmatched. Germline V gives CDR1 SGHRS, CDR2 YFSETQ. CDR3 protein: CASTPSGRGQETQYF. Here the CDR3 DNA reads TGCGCCAGCACGCCGTCGGGGAGGGGACAAGAGACCCAGTACTTC.

This chain uses TRBV29-1 with TRBJ1-2; tentative D call: TRBD1 (6 bases). Trimming left V 6 bases short and J 8 bases short, with 19 bases between. Germline lookup yields CDR1 SQVTM and CDR2 ANQGSEA. This CDR3 is 13 amino acids long. Here the CDR3 DNA reads TGCAGCGTCGGGGGACAAGGGACCCACGGCTACACCTTC. Translating gives CSVGGQGTHGYTF.

The chain carries TRBV4-1 and TRBJ2-1, with no clear D. Germline V gene sequence: CDR1 MGHRA, CDR2 YSYEKL. CDR3 size: 13 residues. V lost 3 bases and J 6 bases, leaving 9 bases between the germline ends. DNA of the CDR3: TGCGCCAGCAGCCAGGTTACCAGCAATGAGCAGTTCTTC. This sequence encodes CASSQVTSNEQFF.

CDR3 nucleotides: TGTGCCAGCAAACCCACCGGGACACTCCAAGCTTTCTTT. This gives the protein CASKPTGTLQAFF. The gene calls are TRBV27 and TRBJ1-1, with a possible D match to TRBD1 (6 bases). V was trimmed by 7 bases and J by 9 bases, leaving 18 bases between them. The CDR3 sequence is 13 residues long. Germline CDR1 reads MNHEY; CDR2 reads SMNVEV (reference sequence).

The V and J genes are TRBV7-2 and TRBJ1-4, with D unresolved. The CDR3 is 17 residues long. Germline CDR1 SGHTA, CDR2 FQGNSA. Trimming pared 1 base from V and 8 bases from J, leaving 20 bases between. The chain's CDR3 is CASSLVSRSPPQEKLFF. The CDR3 DNA follows: TGTGCCAGCAGCTTAGTTTCCAGGAGTCCCCCTCAAGAAAAACTGTTTTTT.

The genes are TRBV7-2 and TRBJ1-5, with D uncertain. The CDR3 has 16 amino acids. Trimming left V 0 bases short and J 7 bases short, with 16 bases between. Germline values: CDR1 SGHTA, CDR2 FQGNSA. The chain's CDR3 is CASSLARDIRLQPQHF. The CDR3, as DNA: TGTGCCAGCAGCTTAGCCCGAGACATCCGCTTACAGCCCCAGCATTTT. Together with reference TRBV7-2 and TRBJ1-5, the CDR3 gives the full variable domain: GAGVSQSPSNKVTEKGKDVELRCDPISGHTALYWYRQSLGQGLEFLIYFQGNSAPDKSGLPSDRFSAERTGGSVSTLTIQRTQQEDSAVYLCASSLARDIRLQPQHFGDGTRLSIL.

The V and J genes are TRBV6-5 and TRBJ2-1, with TRBD2 identical over 8 bases. This CDR3 is built from 14 residues. V shed 6 bases and J 6 bases; nucleotides not matched to a gene: 7. Germline V lookup: CDR1 MNHEY, CDR2 SVGAGI. This CDR3 is CASSPWREANEQFF. CDR3 DNA: TGTGCCAGCAGCCCCTGGCGGGAGGCCAATGAGCAGTTCTTC.

This clonotype was detected ten times or more. The genes are TRBV18 and TRBJ2-3, with unresolved D. Germline V gene sequence: CDR1 KGHSH, CDR2 LQKENI. The germline V and J ends were trimmed by 8 bases and 0 bases, with 9 bases remaining between them. The CDR3 loop spans 13 amino acids. CDR3 DNA: TGTGCCAGCAGTCCCACTAGCACAGATACGCAGTATTTT. It specifies CASSPTSTDTQYF.

The chain is built from TRBV9 and TRBJ2-6, with 12 positions matching TRBD2. Germline assignment: CDR1 SGDLS and CDR2 YYNGEE. V trimming: 4 bases; J trimming: 3 bases; junction bases outside the gene matches: 11. CDR3 length: 19 residues. In DNA, the CDR3 is TGTGCCAGCAGCCATACTAGCGGGAGGCGGTTTAATGGGGCCAACGTCCTGACTTTC. Its translation is CASSHTSGRRFNGANVLTF. The whole variable domain, remainder taken from reference TRBV9 and TRBJ2-6, is DSGVTQTPKHLITATGQRVTLRCSPRSGDLSVYWYQQSLDQGLQFLIQYYNGEERAKGNILERFSAQQFPDLHSELNLSSLELGDSALYFCASSHTSGRRFNGANVLTFGAGSRLTVL.

A remark on this clonotype: Relative to the germline gene, one junction end is altered; a read error may explain this. This chain links TRBV20-1 with TRBJ2-4, with D maybe TRBD2 (5 bases). Judging by the DNA end, TRBJ2-7 fits better; the J call may be wrong. Germline V gene lookup returns CDR1 DFQATT and CDR2 SNEGSKA (reference sequence). CDR3 length: 14 residues. DNA of the CDR3: TGCAGTGCTAGAGTCGAGGGAGCGTCCTGCGAGCAGTACTTC. Amino acids: CSARVEGASCEQYF.

The chain has TRBV27 and TRBJ2-4; 8 nucleotides match TRBD1. The J call may not be correct, given that the DNA end is closer to TRBJ2-7. This CDR3 contains 11 residues. Germline lookup yields CDR1 MNHEY and CDR2 SMNVEV (reference sequence). The CDR3 reads CATQGADEQYF. In nucleotides, the CDR3 is TGTGCCACCCAGGGGGCCGACGAGCAGTACTTC.

Of note for this clonotype: This may stem from a read error, because a much larger clone lies one nucleotide away. The chain employs TRBV28 and TRBJ2-7; 7 positions agree with TRBD2. CDR1 is MDHEN and CDR2 is SYDVKM in the germline V gene. Trimming removed 8 bases from V and 5 bases from J; junction bases left unmatched: 3. This CDR3 comprises 11 residues. CDR3 in amino acids: CASGRAHEQYF. CDR3 sequence (DNA): TGTGCCAGCGGGAGGGCCCACGAGCAGTACTTC.

The chain joins TRBV20-1 to TRBJ2-3, with D possibly being TRBD2 (6 bases). Germline V gene sequence: CDR1 DFQATT, CDR2 SNEGSKA (reference sequence). This CDR3 has 15 residues. V lost 5 bases and J 3 bases, leaving 18 bases between the germline ends. The DNA of the CDR3 is TGCAGTGCTCAAACTAGCACAACACCGACAGATACGCAGTATTTT. Encoded protein: CSAQTSTTPTDTQYF.

The chain is built from TRBV20-1 and TRBJ2-4; 9 bases align to TRBD2. The CDR3 contains 16 residues. Trimming removed 4 bases from V and 13 bases from J; junction bases left unmatched: 20. CDR1 and CDR2 (germline): DFQATT, SNEGSKA (reference sequence). CDR3 amino acids: CSATAASGALEGEQYF. As DNA, the CDR3 is TGCAGTGCTACTGCGGCTAGCGGGGCCTTGGAGGGTGAGCAGTACTTC.